Listed below are T cell receptor beta chains from one sample, sequenced in a study of neurological immune-mediated disorders. TCRdb re-derived calls from the 5' RACE reads in MiXCR, one entry per CDR3 protein. Of 40,000 to 50,000 distinct CDR3 sequences in the sample, 10% to 13% were seen once. The sequenced sample consisted of PBMCs. The source of these receptors is a middle-aged woman with HTLV-1-associated myelopathy (HAM/TSP). CDR3s include the opening cysteine and the closing phenylalanine or tryptophan. The order of the fields is clone size, J gene, CDR3 length, V gene, D gene, CDR3 protein, CDR3 DNA. D genes are given only for firm matches. Part of the rows lack a size; the others show once, few, many or a class for expanded clones.

many	TRBJ1-5	18	TRBV27	TRBD1	CASSLLHPSDRGSQPQHF	TGTGCCAGCAGTTTACTACACCCTTCGGACAGGGGAAGTCAGCCCCAGCATTTT
many	TRBJ2-3	10	TRBV20-1	NA	CSVRKRTQYF	TGCAGTGTTAGGAAGAGGACGCAGTATTTT
NA	TRBJ2-1	14	TRBV30	NA	CAWSRGGVSNEQFF	TGTGCCTGGAGTCGTGGAGGGGTTAGTAATGAGCAGTTCTTC
few	TRBJ1-2	15	TRBV6-5	TRBD1	CASSYGAAGGYGYTF	TGTGCCAGCAGTTATGGGGCGGCAGGGGGCTATGGCTACACCTTC
few	TRBJ1-4	13	TRBV28	NA	CASSLLGGEKLFF	TGTGCCAGCAGTTTATTGGGGGGCGAAAAACTGTTTTTT
many	TRBJ1-2	13	TRBV12-3/TRBV12-4	NA	CASSSGAVYGYTF	TGTGCCAGCAGTTCAGGGGCTGTTTATGGCTACACCTTC
many	TRBJ2-5	14	TRBV5-1	NA	CASSSGLVQETQYF	TGCGCCAGCAGCTCGGGACTTGTCCAAGAGACCCAGTACTTC
many	TRBJ2-1	13	TRBV2	NA	CASSGLVYNEQFF	TGTGCCAGCAGTGGGCTAGTATACAATGAGCAGTTCTTC
many	TRBJ1-4	16	TRBV4-2	NA	CASSQDPVRPGEKLFF	TGTGCCAGCAGCCAAGATCCGGTCCGACCAGGTGAAAAACTGTTTTTT
many	TRBJ2-1	15	TRBV24-1	TRBD2	CATSDSSGGGNEQFF	TGTGCCACCAGTGATTCCAGCGGGGGAGGGAATGAGCAGTTCTTC
many	TRBJ2-1	19	TRBV5-1	TRBD2	CASSGSPGTSGSSYNEQFF	TGCGCCAGCAGCGGTAGCCCCGGGACTAGCGGAAGCTCCTACAATGAGCAGTTCTTC
many	TRBJ2-7	17	TRBV10-2	TRBD1	CASSEFPGTGRTYEQYF	TGCGCCAGCAGTGAGTTCCCTGGGACAGGGCGAACCTACGAGCAGTACTTC
many	TRBJ2-7	11	TRBV9	NA	CASSSYYEQYF	TGTGCCAGCAGCTCCTACTACGAGCAGTACTTC
many	TRBJ1-3	17	TRBV4-1	NA	CASSQYREGGGGNTIYF	TGCGCCAGCAGCCAATACAGGGAAGGAGGAGGGGGAAACACCATATATTTT
many	TRBJ2-1	16	TRBV12-3/TRBV12-4	NA	CASSLTRAESYNEQFF	TGTGCCAGCAGTTTAACTAGGGCGGAGTCCTACAATGAGCAGTTCTTC
many	TRBJ2-6	16	TRBV6-5	NA	CASSRGRGVRANVLTF	TGTGCCAGCAGTCGCGGACGGGGTGTTAGGGCCAACGTCCTGACTTTC
NA	TRBJ1-2	15	TRBV7-2	NA	CTSSLIAYDNYGYTF	TGTACCAGCAGCCTGATAGCCTATGATAACTATGGCTACACCTTC
many	TRBJ1-3	13	TRBV5-1	TRBD1	CASSTGAGNTIYF	TGCGCCAGCTCGACAGGGGCTGGAAACACCATATATTTT